What follows is one TCR beta chain and its context. This clone was detected only once. Its antigen is not yet known. One base away there is no much larger clone; base qualities are not given. The data are from a study of T cell responses to AZD1222 COVID-19 vaccine (dated by TCRdb to the early 2020s). Background on the whole study: AZD1222 recipients given second doses at about 4 weeks or at about 12 weeks were pooled, since spike-specific TCR depth and breadth were not found to differ between the two schedules. TCR sequencing was performed for roughly 240 trial participants, of whom around 200 were given two doses of AZD1222 and 26 were given two doses of MenACWY control vaccine. Trial participants were enrolled by age into 18-55, 56-69 and 70-plus year subgroups, with roughly 160, 29 and 62 TCR-sequenced participants respectively. What the authors observed across the whole study: After two AZD1222 doses, both the breadth and the depth of spike-specific TCRs were significantly higher than at day 0 and than in MenACWY recipients. Vaccine-associated CD4 TCRs spanned the whole spike protein, with dominant responses in regions 160-218 and 743-854. Participants were mostly white British and included more females than males, and it was suggested by the authors that clonal diversity may have been underestimated. Epitopes outside the regions mutated in the B.1.351 and B.1.1.7 variants were reportedly recognized by nearly half of the unique spike-specific TCRs. Because no day 14 peak-response samples were available, the repertoires could be characterized only after the peak T cell response. In the small 56-69-year group, the increase in depth fell short of significance, most likely because of low power. Conclusions about previously exposed vaccinees are limited, since just six or seven AZD1222 recipients were seropositive for SARS-CoV-2 at baseline.

Sample time point, as interpreted from the label and publication: baseline before first vaccination. Samples from vaccinated people were obtained from the UK trials COV001 and COV002, which included a single-blind randomized controlled phase 2/3 trial of AZD1222 (ChAdOx1 nCoV-19) in healthy adults. For TCRbeta chain sequencing, PBMC samples were collected from trial participants at day 0 and at day 28 after the second dose. The CDR3 regions of human TCRbeta chains were analyzed by immunosequencing. For the original study's pipeline: TCRs in the repertoires were compared against a reference library of SARS-CoV-2-specific TCRs that had been generated with the MIRA antigen-specificity platform. Breadth meant the fraction of unique TCRs that were SARS-CoV-2-associated, whereas depth meant the fraction of total T cells that were SARS-CoV-2-associated. Using the MIRA data, each spike-specific TCR was assigned both to the spike region to which the TCR was reactive and to a CD4 or CD8 class. Log10-transformed breadth and depth values were compared by one-way ANOVA with Sidak's multiple comparisons tests. Not all clones reach the TCRdb copy of this immuneACCESS table, which keeps in-frame sequences only. Checked studies attribute under half of the gap to unresolved V genes and leave the rest unexplained. That table supplies the V and J calls and clone size; D and trimming were determined from the DNA. In this sample the table shows 150,000 to 200,000 clones, around 90% of which occur a single time. The top ten constitute about 1.4% of the sample.

Between the V and J ends, shortened by 1 base and 3 bases respectively, the junction contains 6 bases. From its cysteine to its phenylalanine, the CDR3 spans 14 amino acids. CDR3 DNA is the only sequence kept; it has 42 bases, read in frame from the first base. The germline V gene yields KGHSH for CDR1 and LQKENI for CDR2. The V and J genes are TRBV18 and TRBJ1-4, with TRBD1 tentatively as D gene (6 bases match). The sequence derives from an adult in good health. The input for sequencing was peripheral blood, taken on day 0 of AZD1222 vaccination. In nucleotides, the sequence is TGTGCCAGCTCACCACAGGGGGCTAATGAAAAACTGTTTTTT. Its translation reads: CASSPQGANEKLFF. Reference TRBV18 and TRBJ1-4 genes cover what lies past the CDR3, so the full variable domain is NAGVMQNPRHLVRRRGQEARLRCSPMKGHSHVYWYRQLPEEGLKFMVYLQKENIIDESGMPKERFSAEFPKEGPSILRIQQVVRGDSAAYFCASSPQGANEKLFFGSGTQLSVL.